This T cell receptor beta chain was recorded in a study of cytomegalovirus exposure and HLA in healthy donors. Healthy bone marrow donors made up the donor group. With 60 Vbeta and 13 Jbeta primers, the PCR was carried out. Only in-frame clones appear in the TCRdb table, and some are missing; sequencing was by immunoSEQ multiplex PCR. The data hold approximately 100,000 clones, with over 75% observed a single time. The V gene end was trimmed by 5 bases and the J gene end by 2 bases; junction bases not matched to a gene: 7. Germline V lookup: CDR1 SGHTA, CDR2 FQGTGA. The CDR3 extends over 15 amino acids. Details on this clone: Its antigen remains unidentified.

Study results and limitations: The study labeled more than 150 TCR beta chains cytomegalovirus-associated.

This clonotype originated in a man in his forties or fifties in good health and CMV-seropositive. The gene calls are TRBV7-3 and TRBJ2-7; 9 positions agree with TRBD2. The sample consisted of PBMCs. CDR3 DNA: TGTGCCAGCAGCATCACCGGGACTAGCCCCTACGAGCAGTACTTC. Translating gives CASSITGTSPYEQYF.